One sample yielded the 5 T cell receptor beta chains listed below, sequenced in a study of T cell changes during pregnancy in multiple sclerosis. TCRdb keeps only in-frame clones here, not all; method: immunoSEQ multiplex PCR. In the table there are tens of thousands of clones, roughly 93% of which are singletons. This material consisted of peripheral blood, taken in the third trimester of pregnancy. These receptor sequences come from a female donor with multiple sclerosis, enrolled in a pregnancy study.

This chain connects TRBV6-4 to TRBJ1-5; 10 nucleotides agree with TRBD1. Germline V gene sequence: CDR1 MRHNA, CDR2 SNTAGT. V lost 5 bases, J lost 2 bases, and 3 bases stayed unmatched. The CDR3 is 15 amino acids. For the CDR3, the DNA is TGTGCCAGCAGTTCCGGGACAGGGGGCAATCAGCCCCAGCATTTT. Encoded protein: CASSSGTGGNQPQHF.

This chain links TRBV5-1 with TRBJ1-6, with a weak D call TRBD1 (6 bases). Trimming took 3 bases from V and 3 from J, leaving 16 bases between them. This CDR3 is 17 amino acids long. Germline loops: CDR1 SGHRS, CDR2 YFSETQ. CDR3 residues: CASSSYPDSHYNSPLHF. As DNA, the CDR3 is TGCGCCAGCAGCTCGTACCCGGACAGTCACTATAATTCACCCCTCCACTTT.

This sequence joins TRBV19 and TRBJ2-7; the D gene is possibly TRBD1 (5 bases). The CDR3 contains 14 residues. V was trimmed by 3 bases and J by 5 bases, leaving 14 bases between them. Looked up from germline, CDR1 is LNHDA and CDR2 is SQIVND (reference sequence). DNA of the CDR3: TGTGCCAGTAGTATTCGGGCAGGGTCTGACGAGCAGTACTTC. Translating it yields CASSIRAGSDEQYF.

The chain recombines TRBV5-4 with TRBJ1-1; D possibly corresponds to TRBD1 (6 bases). The CDR3 is made up of 14 amino acids. V lost 5 bases to trimming and J lost 1 base, with 12 bases between them. In germline, CDR1 is SGHNT, CDR2 YYREEE (reference sequence). CDR3 coding DNA: TGTGCCAGCAGTCATATGACAGGGAACACTGAAGCTTTCTTT. It codes for CASSHMTGNTEAFF.

The rearrangement links TRBV19 to TRBJ2-1; 11 bases fit TRBD2. CDR1 and CDR2 (germline): LNHDA, SQIVND (reference sequence). The CDR3 is made up of 17 amino acids. With 3 bases clipped from V and 7 bases from J, the junction kept 11 bases outside the gene matches. This chain's CDR3 is CASSMTQTSGGWNEQFF. The CDR3 DNA reads TGTGCCAGTAGTATGACACAAACTAGCGGGGGATGGAATGAGCAGTTCTTC.